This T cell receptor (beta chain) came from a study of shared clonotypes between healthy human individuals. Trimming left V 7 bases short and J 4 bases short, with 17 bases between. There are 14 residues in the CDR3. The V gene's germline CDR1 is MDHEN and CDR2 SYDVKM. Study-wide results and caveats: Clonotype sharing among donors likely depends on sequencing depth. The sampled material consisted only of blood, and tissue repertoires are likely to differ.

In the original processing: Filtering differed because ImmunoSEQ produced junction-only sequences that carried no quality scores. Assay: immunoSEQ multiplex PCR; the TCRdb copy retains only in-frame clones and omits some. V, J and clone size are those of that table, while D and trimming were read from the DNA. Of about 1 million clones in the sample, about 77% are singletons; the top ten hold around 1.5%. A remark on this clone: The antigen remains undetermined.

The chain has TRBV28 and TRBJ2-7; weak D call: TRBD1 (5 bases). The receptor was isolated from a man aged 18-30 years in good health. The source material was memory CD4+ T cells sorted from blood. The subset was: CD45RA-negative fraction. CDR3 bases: TGTGCCAGCAACCAGGGTGGTAGTATTTACGAGCAGTACTTC. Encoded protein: CASNQGGSIYEQYF. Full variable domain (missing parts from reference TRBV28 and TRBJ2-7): DVKVTQSSRYLVKRTGEKVFLECVQDMDHENMFWYRQDPGLGLRLIYFSYDVKMKEKGDIPEGYSVSREKKERFSLILESASTNQTSMYLCASNQGGSIYEQYFGPGTRLTVT.